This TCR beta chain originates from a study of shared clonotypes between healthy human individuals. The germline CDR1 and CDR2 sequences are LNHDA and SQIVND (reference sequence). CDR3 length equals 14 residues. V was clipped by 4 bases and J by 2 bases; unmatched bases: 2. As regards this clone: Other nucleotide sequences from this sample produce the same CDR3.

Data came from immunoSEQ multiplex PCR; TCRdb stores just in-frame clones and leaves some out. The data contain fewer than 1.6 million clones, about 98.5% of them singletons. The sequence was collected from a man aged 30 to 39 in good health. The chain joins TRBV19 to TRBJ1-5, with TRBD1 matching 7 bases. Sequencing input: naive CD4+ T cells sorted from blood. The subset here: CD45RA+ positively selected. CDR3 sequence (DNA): TGTGCCAGTAGTAAAGGACAGGGCAATCAGCCCCAGCATTTT. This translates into CASSKGQGNQPQHF. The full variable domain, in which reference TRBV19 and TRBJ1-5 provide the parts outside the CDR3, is DGGITQSPKYLFRKEGQNVTLSCEQNLNHDAMYWYRQDPGQGLRLIYYSQIVNDFQKGDIAEGYSVSREKKESFPLTVTSAQKNPTAFYLCASSKGQGNQPQHFGDGTRLSIL.